Listed below are T cell receptor beta chains from one sample, sequenced in a study of blood T cell repertoires in COVID-19. TCRdb keeps only in-frame clones here, not all; method: immunoSEQ multiplex PCR. This sample has around 380,000 clones, with around 87% found just once. The source material was PBMCs or T cells enriched from blood (not recorded which). The receptors come from a man aged 25-45 years who had recovered from COVID-19. Both conserved end residues are part of each CDR3. D genes are given only for firm matches. Only some rows state a clone size, as once, few, many or a class for expanded clones.

d_call clone_size j_call v_call cdr3_nt cdr3_aa
- - TRBJ1-4 TRBV19 TGTGCCAGCCAACCCCTTTCCGAGGAAAAACTGTTTTTT CASQPLSEEKLFF
TRBD1 few TRBJ1-2 TRBV18 TGTGCCAGCTCCCCCGGGACAGGGGGCTATGGCTACACCTTC CASSPGTGGYGYTF
TRBD1 - TRBJ2-7 TRBV30 TGTGCCTGGGCTAGGACAGGGGGCGAGCAGTACTTC CAWARTGGEQYF
- - TRBJ1-4 TRBV18 TGTGCCAGCTCCCCCGCGTCAGTAGGGGATGAAAAACTGTTTTTT CASSPASVGDEKLFF
TRBD1 - TRBJ1-1 TRBV10-3 TGTGCCATCAGTGAGTCCTACAGGGGAACTGAAGCTTTCTTT CAISESYRGTEAFF
- - TRBJ1-6 TRBV5-6 TGTGCCAGCAGCTTTCTGGGTGGATTCCTACAGTCTTATAATTCACCCCTCCACTTT CASSFLGGFLQSYNSPLHF
TRBD2 - TRBJ2-1 TRBV9 TGTGCCAGCAGCCCGGGAGGGAGTAGCGGAGGAAGGAATGAGCAGTTCTTC CASSPGGSSGGRNEQFF
TRBD1 - TRBJ1-1 TRBV7-9 TGTGCCAGCAGCTTAGATTTCCCCACAGGGGACACTGAAGCTTTCTTT CASSLDFPTGDTEAFF
- few TRBJ2-7 TRBV10-1 TGCGCCAGCAGTGACCGACAGGCGAAGGCGGGTTACGAGCAGTACTTC CASSDRQAKAGYEQYF
TRBD1 - TRBJ1-5 TRBV30 TGTGCCGAGACAGGGGGGAGCAATCAGCCCCAGCATTTT CAETGGSNQPQHF
- - TRBJ2-5 TRBV3-1/TRBV3-2 TGTGCCAGCAGCCTCCCAGCGGGTTGGGGAGAGACCCAGTACTTC CASSLPAGWGETQYF
- - TRBJ2-7 TRBV25-1 TGTGCCAGCAGTTTCGCGGGACAGAGTAGCGAGCAGTACTTC CASSFAGQSSEQYF
- once TRBJ2-5 TRBV11-2 TGTGCCAGCAGCCCAAGAGGACAGCCTCGGGAGACCCAGTACTTC CASSPRGQPRETQYF
- - TRBJ1-1 TRBV11-2 TGTGCCAGCAGCTTAGATCGGGAAGCTTTCTTT CASSLDREAFF
- - TRBJ1-1 TRBV12-5 TGTGCTAGTGGTTGGGGAGGAGGGACTGAAGCTTTCTTT CASGWGGGTEAFF
- - TRBJ1-5 TRBV10-3 TGTGCCATCAGTGAGGGTACAGCTTCTAATCAGCCCCAGCATTTT CAISEGTASNQPQHF
- - TRBJ1-1 TRBV18 TGTGCCAGCTCACCGGGATCTGGGGGGTCTGAAGCTTTCTTT CASSPGSGGSEAFF
- - TRBJ1-1 TRBV9 TGTGCCAGCAGCGCATCCCCCGCGGGTGGGAACACTGAAGCTTTCTTT CASSASPAGGNTEAFF
TRBD1 - TRBJ1-5 TRBV6-5 TGTGCCAGCAGTACAGGGACAGGGAGCAATCAGCCCCAGCATTTT CASSTGTGSNQPQHF
TRBD1 - TRBJ1-1 TRBV19 TGTGCCAGTAGTATAGGGGGGACAGGGAACACTGAAGCTTTCTTT CASSIGGTGNTEAFF
- - TRBJ2-2 TRBV12-5 TGTGCTAGTGGTGTCAGAACAGGGAACACCGGGGAGCTGTTTTTT CASGVRTGNTGELFF
TRBD1 few TRBJ1-6 TRBV4-1 TGCGCCAGCAGCGAACAGGACAGGGAATGGTCACCCCTCCACTTT CASSEQDREWSPLHF
- - TRBJ1-2 TRBV7-9 TGTGCCAGCAGCTTACCGAGCTCGGGGGGCTACACCTTC CASSLPSSGGYTF
TRBD1 once TRBJ1-1 TRBV14 TGTGCCAGCAGCTGGGACAGGGGCACTGAAGCTTTCTTT CASSWDRGTEAFF
TRBD1 few TRBJ2-7 TRBV7-9 TGTGCCAGCAGCTTAGATAGCACAGGGGGAAGTTTCTACGAGCAGTACTTC CASSLDSTGGSFYEQYF
- - TRBJ1-1 TRBV6-5 TGTGCCAGCACCGGAATTTGGGGCGGCACTGAAGCTTTCTTT CASTGIWGGTEAFF
- - TRBJ2-1 TRBV6-1 TGTGCCAGCAGTGAATTCGAGGCTCGGCGGCGGGATGAGCAGTTCTTC CASSEFEARRRDEQFF
- - TRBJ2-2 TRBV6-5 TGTGCCAGCAGGCCTCAGGGATTTACCGGGGAGCTGTTTTTT CASRPQGFTGELFF
TRBD2 - TRBJ2-7 TRBV18 TGTGCCAGCTCACCTCCGGGTAGCGGGGGATCCTACGAGCAGTACTTC CASSPPGSGGSYEQYF
- - TRBJ2-7 TRBV12-5 TGTGCTAGTGGTTTGGTACGGGGAAAGCAGTACTTC CASGLVRGKQYF
- - TRBJ1-1 TRBV2 TGTGCCAGCAGTGAACGGGACTCGAACACTGAAGCTTTCTTT CASSERDSNTEAFF
- - TRBJ2-7 TRBV6-5 TGTGCCTGCCAGACTGGCTACGAGCAGTACTTC CACQTGYEQYF
TRBD1 - TRBJ1-2 TRBV7-2 TGTGCCAGCAGCTTAGTAGGGACAGGCGGTGGCTACACCTTC CASSLVGTGGGYTF
- - TRBJ1-2 TRBV6-2/TRBV6-3 TGTGCCAGCAGTCAAAACCTCCTAGGGGACTATGGCTACACCTTC CASSQNLLGDYGYTF
TRBD2 - TRBJ2-7 TRBV7-9 TGTGCCAGCAGCCCCGCCGGGACTAGCGGGGCCTACGAGCAGTACTTC CASSPAGTSGAYEQYF
TRBD1 - TRBJ2-7 TRBV19 TGTGCCAGTAGTCCCGGGACAGAGAGGTACGAGCAGTACTTC CASSPGTERYEQYF
TRBD2 - TRBJ2-1 TRBV5-1 TGCGCCAGCAGCTCCCGAGGGGCGGGGGAAAACAATGAGCAGTTCTTC CASSSRGAGENNEQFF
- - TRBJ1-2 TRBV27 TGTGCCAGCGGCCCTCCGGGACACCATGGCTACACCTTC CASGPPGHHGYTF
- - TRBJ1-6 TRBV30 TGTGCCTGGAACAGTGTTTACTATAATTCACCCCTCCACTTT CAWNSVYYNSPLHF
- - TRBJ2-7 TRBV25-1 TGTGCCAGCAGTGCTGGGGGGTTCTACGAGCAGTACTTC CASSAGGFYEQYF
- - TRBJ1-6 TRBV5-1 TGCGCCAGCAGCTTAAATGGTGCAGGGGCTAATTCACCCCTCCACTTT CASSLNGAGANSPLHF
TRBD1 - TRBJ1-1 TRBV6-5 TGTGCCAGCAGCACAGGGGGCACTGAAGCTTTCTTT CASSTGGTEAFF
TRBD1 - TRBJ2-1 TRBV12-3/TRBV12-4 TGTGCCAGCAGTCCCCAGGGACAGAATGAGCAGTTCTTC CASSPQGQNEQFF
TRBD1 - TRBJ2-3 TRBV5-1 TGCGCCAGCAGCGGGACGGGGACAGCCACAGATACGCAGTATTTT CASSGTGTATDTQYF
- - TRBJ2-3 TRBV5-4 TGTGCCAGCAGCTTGGGCCCCCCAAGAGGGAGCACAGATACGCAGTATTTT CASSLGPPRGSTDTQYF
TRBD1 - TRBJ2-5 TRBV5-1 TGCGCCAGCAGCTTGACAGGGGGCCCCCAAGAGACCCAGTACTTC CASSLTGGPQETQYF
- - TRBJ1-1 TRBV18 TGTGCCAGCTCACCAATTACCACAGGGACCAACACTGAAGCTTTCTTT CASSPITTGTNTEAFF
- - TRBJ2-5 TRBV5-1 TGCGCCAGCAGCCGAACAGGCACCGGAGAGACCCAGTACTTC CASSRTGTGETQYF
- - TRBJ1-1 TRBV20-1 TGCATATGGCCCCCTGAAGCTTTCTTT CIWPPEAFF
- - TRBJ1-1 TRBV7-9 TGTGCCAGTAGCGACGGGGAAGCTTTCTTT CASSDGEAFF
TRBD2 - TRBJ2-7 TRBV10-1 TGCGCCAGCAGTGACGGGGGGTCCCTCACCGAGCAGTACTTC CASSDGGSLTEQYF
- - TRBJ2-3 TRBV7-9 TGTGCCAGCAGCTTAGAAGCAACAGATACGCAGTATTTT CASSLEATDTQYF
- - TRBJ2-5 TRBV6-2/TRBV6-3 TGTGCCAGCAGTTTCGGACTAAAAGAGACCCAGTACTTC CASSFGLKETQYF
TRBD2 - TRBJ2-1 TRBV10-3 TGTGCCATCAGTGCGGGGAGGGGCAATGAGCAGTTCTTC CAISAGRGNEQFF
TRBD2 - TRBJ2-5 TRBV4-1 TGCGCCAGCAGCCAACTAGCGGGGGAGGTGGAGACCCAGTACTTC CASSQLAGEVETQYF
TRBD1 once TRBJ2-5 TRBV10-3 TGTGCCACCATGACAGGACAGGGGATACAAGAGACCCAGTACTTC CATMTGQGIQETQYF
- once TRBJ2-3 TRBV6-4 TGTGCCAGCAGCCCCTCTAACCCGAGCACAGATACGCAGTATTTT CASSPSNPSTDTQYF
- - TRBJ2-1 TRBV20-1 TGCAGTGCCCGTCAGGGCAATGAGCAGTTCTTC CSARQGNEQFF
- - TRBJ1-2 TRBV19 TGTGCCAGTCGGCCCACCGGGACTAGTTCCTATGGCTACACCTTC CASRPTGTSSYGYTF